This T cell receptor beta chain was captured in a study of control samples from healthy donors and cancer patients. Germline V lookup: CDR1 SQVTM, CDR2 ANQGSEA. The CDR3 runs 12 residues. V was pared by 0 bases and J by 7 bases, with 9 bases between. Produced via immunoSEQ multiplex PCR; TCRdb's table is partial and in-frame only. The sample lists about 70,000 clones, over 75% occurring once. This clonotype was sampled from a man aged 50-59 years in good health. The chain is built from TRBV29-1 and TRBJ1-2; D is unresolved. Material for sequencing was blood. DNA for the CDR3: TGCAGCGTTGAAGACACTAAGGCTGGCTACACCTTC. Its translation is CSVEDTKAGYTF.